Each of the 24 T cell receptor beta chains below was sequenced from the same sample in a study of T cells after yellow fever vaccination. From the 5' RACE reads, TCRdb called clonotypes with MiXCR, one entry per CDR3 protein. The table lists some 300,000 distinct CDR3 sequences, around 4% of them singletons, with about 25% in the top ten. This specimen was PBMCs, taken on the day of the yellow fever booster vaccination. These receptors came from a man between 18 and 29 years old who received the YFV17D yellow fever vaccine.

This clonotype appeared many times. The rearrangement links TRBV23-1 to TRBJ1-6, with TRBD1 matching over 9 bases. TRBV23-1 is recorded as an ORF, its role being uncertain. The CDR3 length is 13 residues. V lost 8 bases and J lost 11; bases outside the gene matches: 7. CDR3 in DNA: TGCGCCAGCCCGCCGGGACAGGGACCACCCCTCCACTTT. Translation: CASPPGQGPPLHF.

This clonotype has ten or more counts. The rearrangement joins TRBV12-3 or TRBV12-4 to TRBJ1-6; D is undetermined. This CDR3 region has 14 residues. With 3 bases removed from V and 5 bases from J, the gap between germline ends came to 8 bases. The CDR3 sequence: CASSLEADNSPLHF. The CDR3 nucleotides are TGTGCCAGCAGTTTGGAGGCCGATAATTCACCCCTCCACTTT.

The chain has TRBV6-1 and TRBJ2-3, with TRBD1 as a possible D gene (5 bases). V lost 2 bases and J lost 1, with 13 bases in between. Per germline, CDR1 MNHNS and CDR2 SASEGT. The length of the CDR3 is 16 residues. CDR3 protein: CASSEIGAGGTDTQYF. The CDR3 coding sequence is TGTGCCAGCAGTGAAATAGGGGCTGGGGGCACAGATACGCAGTATTTT.

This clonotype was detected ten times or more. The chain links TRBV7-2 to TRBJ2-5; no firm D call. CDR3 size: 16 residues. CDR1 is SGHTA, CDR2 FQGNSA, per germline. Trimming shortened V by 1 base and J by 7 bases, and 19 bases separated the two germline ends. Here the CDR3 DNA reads TGTGCCAGCAGCTTAGGTGTCACCCACCTGGGTGGGACCCAGTACTTC. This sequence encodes CASSLGVTHLGGTQYF.

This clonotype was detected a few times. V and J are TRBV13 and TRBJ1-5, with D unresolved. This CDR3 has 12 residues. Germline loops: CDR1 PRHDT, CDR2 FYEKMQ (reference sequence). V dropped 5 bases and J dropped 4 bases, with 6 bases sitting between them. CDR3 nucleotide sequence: TGTGCCAGCAGCCCACGGAATCAGCCCCAGCATTTT. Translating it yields CASSPRNQPQHF.

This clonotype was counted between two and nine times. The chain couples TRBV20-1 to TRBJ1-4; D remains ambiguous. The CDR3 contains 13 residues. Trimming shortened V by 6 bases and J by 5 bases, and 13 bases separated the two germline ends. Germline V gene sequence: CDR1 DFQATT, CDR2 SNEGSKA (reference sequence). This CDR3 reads CSAVRELNEKLFF. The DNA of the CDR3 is TGCAGTGCGGTGAGGGAACTAAATGAAAAACTGTTTTTT.

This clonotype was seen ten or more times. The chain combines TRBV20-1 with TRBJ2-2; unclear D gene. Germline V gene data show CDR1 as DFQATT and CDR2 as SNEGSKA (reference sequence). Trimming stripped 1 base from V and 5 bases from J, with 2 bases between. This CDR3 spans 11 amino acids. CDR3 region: CSARATGELFF. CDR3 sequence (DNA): TGCAGTGCTAGAGCGACCGGGGAGCTGTTTTTT.

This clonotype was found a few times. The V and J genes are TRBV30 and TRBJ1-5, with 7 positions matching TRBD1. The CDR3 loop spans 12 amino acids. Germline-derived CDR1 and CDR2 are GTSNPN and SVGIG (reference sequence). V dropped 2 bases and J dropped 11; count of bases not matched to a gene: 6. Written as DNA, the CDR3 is TGTGCCTGGAGTTCCGGTCAGGGGGCCCAGCATTTT. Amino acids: CAWSSGQGAQHF.

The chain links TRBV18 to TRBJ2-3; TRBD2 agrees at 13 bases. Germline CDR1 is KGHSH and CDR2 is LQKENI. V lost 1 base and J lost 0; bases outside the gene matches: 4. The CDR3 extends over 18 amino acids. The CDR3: CASSPRLAGGSSTDTQYF. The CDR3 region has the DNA TGTGCCAGCTCACCACGACTAGCGGGGGGATCTAGCACAGATACGCAGTATTTT. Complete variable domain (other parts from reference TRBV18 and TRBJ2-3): NAGVMQNPRHLVRRRGQEARLRCSPMKGHSHVYWYRQLPEEGLKFMVYLQKENIIDESGMPKERFSAEFPKEGPSILRIQQVVRGDSAAYFCASSPRLAGGSSTDTQYFGPGTRLTVL.

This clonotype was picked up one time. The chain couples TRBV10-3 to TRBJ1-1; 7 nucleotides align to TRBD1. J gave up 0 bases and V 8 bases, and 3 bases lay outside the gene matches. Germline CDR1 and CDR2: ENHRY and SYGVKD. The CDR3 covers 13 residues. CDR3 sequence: CAIQGQVNTEAFF. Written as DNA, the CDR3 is TGTGCCATCCAAGGACAGGTGAACACTGAAGCTTTCTTT.

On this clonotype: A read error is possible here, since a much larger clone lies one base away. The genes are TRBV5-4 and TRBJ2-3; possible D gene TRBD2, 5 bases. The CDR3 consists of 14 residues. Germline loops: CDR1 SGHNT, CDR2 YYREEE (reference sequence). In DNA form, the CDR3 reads TGTGCCAGCAGCCCGGGGATAAGCACAGATACGCTGTATTTT. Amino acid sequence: CASSPGISTDTLYF.

The CDR3 sequence: CAISDRENIQYF. The CDR3 nucleotides are TGTGCCATCAGTGACAGGGAAAACATTCAGTACTTC. V and J are TRBV10-3 and TRBJ2-4, with D maybe TRBD1 (5 bases). Trimming took off 3 bases at V and 5 bases at J, with 5 bases between the two ends. Germline-derived CDR1 and CDR2 are ENHRY and SYGVKD. The CDR3 consists of 12 residues.

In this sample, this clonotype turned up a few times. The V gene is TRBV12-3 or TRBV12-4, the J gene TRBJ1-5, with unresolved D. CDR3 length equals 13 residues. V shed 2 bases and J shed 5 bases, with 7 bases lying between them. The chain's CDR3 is CASSLNVDQPQHF. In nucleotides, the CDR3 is TGTGCCAGCAGTTTAAATGTGGATCAGCCCCAGCATTTT.

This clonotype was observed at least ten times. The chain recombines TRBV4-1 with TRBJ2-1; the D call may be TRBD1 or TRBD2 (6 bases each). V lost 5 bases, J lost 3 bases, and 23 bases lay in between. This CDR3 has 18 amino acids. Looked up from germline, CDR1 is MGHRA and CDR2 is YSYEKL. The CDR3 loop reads CASSTQLRGEIYYNEQFF. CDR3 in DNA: TGCGCCAGCAGCACCCAATTAAGGGGGGAGATTTACTACAATGAGCAGTTCTTC.

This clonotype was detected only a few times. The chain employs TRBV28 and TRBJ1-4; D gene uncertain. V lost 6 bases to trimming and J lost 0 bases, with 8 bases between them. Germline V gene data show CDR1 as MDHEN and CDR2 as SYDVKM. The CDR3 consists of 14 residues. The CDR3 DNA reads TGTGCCAGCAGACCAGTAACAACTAATGAAAAACTGTTTTTT. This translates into CASRPVTTNEKLFF.

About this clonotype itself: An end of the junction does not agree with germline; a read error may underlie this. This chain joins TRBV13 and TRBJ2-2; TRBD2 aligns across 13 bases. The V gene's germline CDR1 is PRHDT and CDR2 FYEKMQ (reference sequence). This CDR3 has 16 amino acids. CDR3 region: CASSVGLAGNTGELLF. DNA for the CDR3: TGTGCCAGCAGCGTGGGACTAGCGGGGAACACCGGGGAGCTGCTTTTT.

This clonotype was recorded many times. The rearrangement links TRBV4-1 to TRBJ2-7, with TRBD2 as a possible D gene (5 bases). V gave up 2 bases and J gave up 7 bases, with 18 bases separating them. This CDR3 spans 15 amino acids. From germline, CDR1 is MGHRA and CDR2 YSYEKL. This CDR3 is CASSQQHTLTGEQYV. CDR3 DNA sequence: TGCGCCAGCAGCCAACAACATACCCTGACGGGGGAGCAGTACGTC.

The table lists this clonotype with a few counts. CDR3 loop: CASSYSSPLGADTQYF. The CDR3 DNA reads TGTGCCAGCAGTTACTCATCCCCCCTTGGCGCAGATACGCAGTATTTT. This chain links TRBV6-5 with TRBJ2-3; D not resolved. CDR1 MNHEY and CDR2 SVGAGI come from the germline V gene. V lost 0 bases to trimming and J lost 4 bases, with 14 bases between them. The CDR3 length is 16 residues.

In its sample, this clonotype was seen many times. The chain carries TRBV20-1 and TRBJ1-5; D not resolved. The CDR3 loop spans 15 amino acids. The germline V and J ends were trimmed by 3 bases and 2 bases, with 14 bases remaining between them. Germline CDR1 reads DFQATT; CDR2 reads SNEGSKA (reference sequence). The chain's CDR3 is CSASRRTGGNQPQHF. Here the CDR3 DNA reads TGCAGTGCTAGCCGAAGGACGGGAGGCAATCAGCCCCAGCATTTT.

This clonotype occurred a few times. The DNA for the CDR3 is TGCGCCAGCAGCACCCGGCGGACAGGGGAAGAGACCCAGTACTTC. Its translation is CASSTRRTGEETQYF. The chain uses TRBV4-1 and TRBJ2-5; 9 nucleotides match TRBD1. CDR3 length equals 15 residues. V dropped 5 bases and J dropped 3; count of bases not matched to a gene: 7. Germline values: CDR1 MGHRA, CDR2 YSYEKL.

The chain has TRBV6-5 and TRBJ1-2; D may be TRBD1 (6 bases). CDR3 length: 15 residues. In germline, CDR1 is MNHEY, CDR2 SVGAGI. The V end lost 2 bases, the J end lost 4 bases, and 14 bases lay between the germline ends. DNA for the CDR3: TGTGCCAGCAGTTACGTAGCGACAGGCCGCTATGGCTACACCTTC. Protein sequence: CASSYVATGRYGYTF.

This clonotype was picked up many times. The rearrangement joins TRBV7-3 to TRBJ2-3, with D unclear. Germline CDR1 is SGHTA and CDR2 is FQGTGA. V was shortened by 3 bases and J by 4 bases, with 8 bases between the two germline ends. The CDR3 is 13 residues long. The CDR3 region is CASSLVTSDTQYF. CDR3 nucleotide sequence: TGTGCCAGCAGCTTGGTAACTTCAGATACGCAGTATTTT.

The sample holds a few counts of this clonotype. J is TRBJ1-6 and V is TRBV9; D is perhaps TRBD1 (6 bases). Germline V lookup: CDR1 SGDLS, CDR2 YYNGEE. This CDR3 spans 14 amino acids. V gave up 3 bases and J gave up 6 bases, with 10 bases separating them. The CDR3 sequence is CASSGQVSNSPLHF. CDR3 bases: TGTGCCAGCAGCGGACAGGTCTCTAATTCACCCCTCCACTTT.

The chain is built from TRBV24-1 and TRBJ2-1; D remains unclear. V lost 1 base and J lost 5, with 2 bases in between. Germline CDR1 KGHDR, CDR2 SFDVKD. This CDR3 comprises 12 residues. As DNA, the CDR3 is TGTGCCACCAGTGATTTTAACAATGAGCAGTTCTTC. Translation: CATSDFNNEQFF.